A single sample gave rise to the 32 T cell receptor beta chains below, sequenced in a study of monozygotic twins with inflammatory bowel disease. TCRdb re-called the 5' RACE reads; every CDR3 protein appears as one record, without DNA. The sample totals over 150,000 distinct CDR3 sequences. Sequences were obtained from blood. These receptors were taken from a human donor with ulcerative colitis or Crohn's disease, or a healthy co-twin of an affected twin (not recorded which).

The CDR3 loop is CASTKPNSGANVLTF. The rearrangement joins TRBV7-9 to TRBJ2-6. Germline assignment: CDR1 SEHNR and CDR2 FQNEAQ (reference sequence). This CDR3 region has 15 residues.

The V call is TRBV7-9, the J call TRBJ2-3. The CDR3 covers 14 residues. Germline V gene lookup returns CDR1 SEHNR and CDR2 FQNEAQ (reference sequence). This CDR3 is CASSLLSGTDTQYF.

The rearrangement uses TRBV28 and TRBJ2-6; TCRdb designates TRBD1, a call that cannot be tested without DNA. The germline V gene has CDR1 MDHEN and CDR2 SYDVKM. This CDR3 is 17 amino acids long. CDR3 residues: CASSKTGDHSGANVLTF.

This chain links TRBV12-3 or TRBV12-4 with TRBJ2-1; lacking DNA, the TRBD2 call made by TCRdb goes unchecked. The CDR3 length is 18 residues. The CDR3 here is CASSPKTSGGSSYNEQFF.

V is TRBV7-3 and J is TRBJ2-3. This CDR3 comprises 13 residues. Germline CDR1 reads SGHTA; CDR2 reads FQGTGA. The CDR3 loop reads CASSSSITDTQYF.

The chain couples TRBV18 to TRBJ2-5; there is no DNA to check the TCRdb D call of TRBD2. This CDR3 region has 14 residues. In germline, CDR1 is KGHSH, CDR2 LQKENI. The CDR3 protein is CASSPGLAGGPQYF.

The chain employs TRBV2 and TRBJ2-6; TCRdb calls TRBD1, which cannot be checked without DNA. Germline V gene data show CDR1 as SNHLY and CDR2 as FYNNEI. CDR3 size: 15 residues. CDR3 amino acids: CASSFGGPGANVLTF. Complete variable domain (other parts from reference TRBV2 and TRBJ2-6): EPEVTQTPSHQVTQMGQEVILRCVPISNHLYFYWYRQILGQKVEFLVSFYNNEISEKSEIFDDQFSVERPDGSNFTLKIRSTKLEDSAMYFCASSFGGPGANVLTFGAGSRLTVL.

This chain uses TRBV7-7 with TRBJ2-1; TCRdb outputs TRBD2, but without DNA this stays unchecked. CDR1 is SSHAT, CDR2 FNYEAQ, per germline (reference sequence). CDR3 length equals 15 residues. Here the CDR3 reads CASCLGTPAYNEQFF. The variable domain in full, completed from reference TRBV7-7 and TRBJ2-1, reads GAGVSQSPRYKVTKRGQDVTLRCDPISSHATLYWYQQALGQGPEFLTYFNYEAQPDKSGLPSDRFSAERPEGSISTLTIQRTEQRDSAMYRCASCLGTPAYNEQFFGPGTRLTVL.

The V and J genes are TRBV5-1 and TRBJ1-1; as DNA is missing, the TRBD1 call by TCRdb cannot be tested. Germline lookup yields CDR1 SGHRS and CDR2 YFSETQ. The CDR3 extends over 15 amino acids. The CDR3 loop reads CASSIQGPLNTEAFF.

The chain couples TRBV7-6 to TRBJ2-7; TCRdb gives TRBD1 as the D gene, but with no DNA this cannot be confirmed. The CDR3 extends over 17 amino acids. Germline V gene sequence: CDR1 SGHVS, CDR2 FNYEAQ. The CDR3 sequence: CASGSGTRNLPAYEQYF.

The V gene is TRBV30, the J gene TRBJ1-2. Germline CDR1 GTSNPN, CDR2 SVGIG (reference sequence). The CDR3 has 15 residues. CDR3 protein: CAWSLTLDGRRGYTF.

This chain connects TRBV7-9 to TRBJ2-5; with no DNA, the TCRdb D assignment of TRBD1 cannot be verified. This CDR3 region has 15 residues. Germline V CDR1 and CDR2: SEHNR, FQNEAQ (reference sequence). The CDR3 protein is CASSRGQGIGETQYF.

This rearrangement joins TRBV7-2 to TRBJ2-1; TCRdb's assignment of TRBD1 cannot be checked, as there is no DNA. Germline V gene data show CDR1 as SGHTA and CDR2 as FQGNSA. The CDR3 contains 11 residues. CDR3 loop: CASSLWDTSFF. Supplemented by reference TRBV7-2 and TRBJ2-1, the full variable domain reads GAGVSQSPSNKVTEKGKDVELRCDPISGHTALYWYRQSLGQGLEFLIYFQGNSAPDKSGLPSDRFSAERTGGSVSTLTIQRTQQEDSAVYLCASSLWDTSFFGPGTRLTVL.

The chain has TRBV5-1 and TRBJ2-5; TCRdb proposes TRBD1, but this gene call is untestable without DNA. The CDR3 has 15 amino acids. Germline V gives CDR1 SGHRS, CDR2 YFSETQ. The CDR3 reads CASSFGQGYQETQYF.

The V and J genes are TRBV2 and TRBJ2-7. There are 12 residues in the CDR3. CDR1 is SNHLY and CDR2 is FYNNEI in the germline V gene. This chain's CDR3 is CASSETDLEQYF.

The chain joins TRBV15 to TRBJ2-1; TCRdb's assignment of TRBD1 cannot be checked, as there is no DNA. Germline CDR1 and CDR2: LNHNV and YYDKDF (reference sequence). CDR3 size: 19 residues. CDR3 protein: CATSRDGTGSHYFWNEQFF.

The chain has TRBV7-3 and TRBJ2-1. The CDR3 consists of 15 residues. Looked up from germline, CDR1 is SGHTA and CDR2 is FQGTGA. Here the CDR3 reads CASSAQAGALHEQFF. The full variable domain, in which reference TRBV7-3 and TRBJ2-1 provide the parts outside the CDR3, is GAGVSQTPSNKVTEKGKYVELRCDPISGHTALYWYRQSLGQGPEFLIYFQGTGAADDSGLPNDRFFAVRPEGSVSTLKIQRTERGDSAVYLCASSAQAGALHEQFFGPGTRLTVL.

Here the CDR3 reads CAWTGRLGSPLHF. The chain couples TRBV30 to TRBJ1-6. The CDR3 has 13 residues. In germline, CDR1 is GTSNPN, CDR2 SVGIG (reference sequence).

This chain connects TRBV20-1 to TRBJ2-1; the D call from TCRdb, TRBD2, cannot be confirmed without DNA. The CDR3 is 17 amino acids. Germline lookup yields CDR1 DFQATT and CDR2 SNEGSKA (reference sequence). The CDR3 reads CSATTGLAGSSYNEQFF.

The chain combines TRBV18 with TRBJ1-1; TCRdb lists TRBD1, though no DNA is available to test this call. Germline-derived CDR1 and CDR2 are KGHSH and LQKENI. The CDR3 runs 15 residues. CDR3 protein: CASSSQPQGETEAFF.

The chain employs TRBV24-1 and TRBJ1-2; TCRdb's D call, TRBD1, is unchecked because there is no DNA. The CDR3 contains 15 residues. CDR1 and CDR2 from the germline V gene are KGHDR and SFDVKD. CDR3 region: CATSDRDSPNYGYTF.

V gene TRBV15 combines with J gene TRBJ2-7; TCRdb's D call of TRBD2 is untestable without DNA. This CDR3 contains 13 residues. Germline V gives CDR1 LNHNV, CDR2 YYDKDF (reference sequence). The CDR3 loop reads CATRRDLSGEQYF.

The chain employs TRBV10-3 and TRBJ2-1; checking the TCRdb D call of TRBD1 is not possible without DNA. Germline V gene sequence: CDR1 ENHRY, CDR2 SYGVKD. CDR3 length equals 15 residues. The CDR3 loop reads CAITPGPGDYNEQFF.

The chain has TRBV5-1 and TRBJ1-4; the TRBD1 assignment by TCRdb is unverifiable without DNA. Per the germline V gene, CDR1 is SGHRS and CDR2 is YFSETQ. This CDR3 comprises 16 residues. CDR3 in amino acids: CASSRTSGTGSEKLFF.

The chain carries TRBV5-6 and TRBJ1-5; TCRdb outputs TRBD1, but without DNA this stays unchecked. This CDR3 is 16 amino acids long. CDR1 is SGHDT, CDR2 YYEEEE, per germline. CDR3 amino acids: CASSLTGGLSNQPQHF.

The CDR3 sequence is CASSPRAGPPAFF. V and J are TRBV7-2 and TRBJ1-1; the TCRdb call, TRBD1, lacks DNA for checking. This CDR3 spans 13 amino acids. The germline V gene has CDR1 SGHTA and CDR2 FQGNSA. Using reference TRBV7-2 and TRBJ1-1 for the parts outside the CDR3, the full variable domain is GAGVSQSPSNKVTEKGKDVELRCDPISGHTALYWYRQSLGQGLEFLIYFQGNSAPDKSGLPSDRFSAERTGGSVSTLTIQRTQQEDSAVYLCASSPRAGPPAFFGQGTRLTVV.

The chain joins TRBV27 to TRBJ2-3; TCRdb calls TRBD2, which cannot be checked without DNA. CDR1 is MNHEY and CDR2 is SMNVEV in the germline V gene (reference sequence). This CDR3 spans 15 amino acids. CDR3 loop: CASSSSGSYADTQYF.

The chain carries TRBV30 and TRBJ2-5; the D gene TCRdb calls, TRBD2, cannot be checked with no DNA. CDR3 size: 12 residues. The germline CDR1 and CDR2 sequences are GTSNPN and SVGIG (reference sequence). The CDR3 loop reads CAWSSGQETQYF.

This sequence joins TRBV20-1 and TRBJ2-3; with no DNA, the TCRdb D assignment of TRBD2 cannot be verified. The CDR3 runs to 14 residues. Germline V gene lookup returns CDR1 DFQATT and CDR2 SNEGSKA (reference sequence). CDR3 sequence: CSAGLAGGTDTLYF.

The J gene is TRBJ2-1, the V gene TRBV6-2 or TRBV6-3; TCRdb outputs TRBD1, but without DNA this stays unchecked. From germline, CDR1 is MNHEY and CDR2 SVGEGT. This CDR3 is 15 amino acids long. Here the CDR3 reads CASSPGSTLHGEQFF.

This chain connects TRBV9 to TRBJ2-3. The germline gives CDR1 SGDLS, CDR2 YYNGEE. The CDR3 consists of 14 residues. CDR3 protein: CASSISRSTDTQYF.

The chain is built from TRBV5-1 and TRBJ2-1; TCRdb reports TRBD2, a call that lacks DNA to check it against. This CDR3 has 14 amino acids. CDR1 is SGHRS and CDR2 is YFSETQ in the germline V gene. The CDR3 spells CASSAIAGGNEQFF.